This T cell receptor (beta chain) was found in a study of OX40 agonist ivuxolimab in advanced cancers. The wider study: Two patients with cutaneous melanoma and one with hepatocellular carcinoma, three in total, showed partial responses. Findings of the study overall: The study found that CD8+ T cells averaged more expanded clones than CD4+. Clonal expansion was among the lowest in partial responders at 0.1-3.0 mg/kg, especially CD8+. CD4+ and CD8+ blood T cells expanded clonally by week 6 at 0.1 to 3.0 mg/kg.

The V gene's germline CDR1 is ENHRY and CDR2 SYGVKD. The V segment lost 10 bases and the J segment 10 bases; nucleotides outside the gene matches: 9. The CDR3 totals 12 residues. In this sample, this clone turned up a few times. The antigen is unknown. TCRdb's copy holds only in-frame clones and misses some; the assay was immunoSEQ multiplex PCR. The repertoire holds fewer than 30,000 clones, with about four fifths as singletons. This specimen was CD4+ or CD8+ T cells sorted from blood, taken in a trial of the OX40 agonist ivuxolimab. The chain links TRBV10-3 to TRBJ2-2; TRBD2 aligns across 7 bases. This TCR was recovered from an adult with an advanced solid tumor such as melanoma, head and neck, liver or kidney cancer. The CDR3 region is CATSGGVAELFF. DNA for the CDR3: TGTGCCACATCGGGGGGAGTCGCGGAGCTGTTTTTT.